Reported below is one T cell receptor (beta chain). Clones were read by immunoSEQ multiplex PCR, and TCRdb kept only the in-frame ones, dropping some. The table includes 20,000 to 30,000 clones, 90% detected once. The sample belongs to a study of blood T cell repertoires in COVID-19. CDR1 SGHVS and CDR2 FQNEAQ come from the germline V gene. The CDR3 length is 13 residues. V dropped 5 bases and J dropped 8 bases, with 15 bases sitting between them. The V and J genes are TRBV7-8 and TRBJ1-2, with D possibly matching TRBD1 (6 bases). This clonotype was obtained from a man between 70 and 80 years old with acute or convalescent COVID-19. Sequencing was performed on peripheral blood. The CDR3 DNA follows: TGTGCCAGCAGCGTCTCAGGGGTGGGAGGCTACACCTTC. This codes for CASSVSGVGGYTF.